This TCR beta chain is drawn from a study of OX40 agonist ivuxolimab in advanced cancers. Findings and limits, study-wide: The investigators did not determine what antigen specificity the expanded peripheral T cells had.

This clone was seen only once. The antigen is unknown. Using immunoSEQ multiplex PCR, the repertoire was profiled, and TCRdb retains in-frame clones only, with some absent. This table holds about 32,000 clones, 65% to 85% found once. Trimming shortened V by 1 base and J by 0 bases, and 10 bases separated the two germline ends. Germline-derived CDR1 and CDR2 are SGHVS and FNYEAQ. This CDR3 spans 16 amino acids. The sequenced sample was CD4+ or CD8+ T cells sorted from blood, obtained in a trial of the OX40 agonist ivuxolimab. This sequence originates from an adult with an advanced solid tumor such as melanoma, head and neck, liver or kidney cancer. This chain connects TRBV7-6 to TRBJ1-5, with D possibly matching TRBD1 (6 bases). The CDR3 sequence is CASSLGTAYSNQPQHF. CDR3 coding DNA: TGTGCCAGCAGCTTAGGGACAGCCTATAGCAATCAGCCCCAGCATTTT.